The T cell receptor beta chain described here comes from a study of PD-L1 blockade in urothelial cancer. Across the study: Bladder-origin urothelial cancer in males described most of the roughly 30 patients. Individuals in the cohort had been given 0 to 3 earlier chemotherapy regimens. Once treatment had started, blood was analyzed at 3 weeks (second dose) and again at 6 weeks.

V was pared by 5 bases and J by 5 bases, with 10 bases between. The germline gives CDR1 SGHVS, CDR2 FNYEAQ. This CDR3 comprises 14 residues. Regarding time point: pretreatment peripheral blood. TCRdb keeps only in-frame clones here, not all; method: immunoSEQ multiplex PCR. The data show more than 90,000 clones, around 90% seen once. The sequenced sample was PBMCs, obtained around atezolizumab (anti-PD-L1) treatment. The receptor was derived from a man in his sixties with urothelial cancer. The V call is TRBV7-6, the J call TRBJ1-6; no reliable D call. The CDR3 sequence is CASSADGNNSPLHF. CDR3 DNA: TGTGCCAGCAGCGCCGACGGGAATAATTCACCCCTCCACTTT.